This paragraph covers one T cell receptor beta chain sequence. The antigen is not known. The germline V gene encodes CDR1 SGHTA and CDR2 FQGTGA. J gave up 7 bases and V 6 bases, and 7 bases lay outside the gene matches. The CDR3 has 15 residues. These data come from a study of shared clonotypes between healthy human individuals. General study points: It was expected that sequencing depth would affect clonotype sharing among donors. The study generally estimated greater richness for naive than memory subsets. Tissues were not sampled, only blood, and their repertoires likely differ.

The assay was carried out at the deep level. TCRdb's table, derived via immunoSEQ multiplex PCR, lists solely in-frame clones and lacks some. The sample carries fewer than 3 million clones, 85% to 95% recorded once. The TCR was taken from a man between 18 and 29 years old in good health. Some clones in this sample may be carry-over from other donors' samples. Sequencing used naive CD4+ T cells from PBMCs. The subset: CD45RA+ positively selected. This chain links TRBV7-3 with TRBJ1-6; 9 nucleotides match TRBD1. The CDR3 region has the DNA TGTGCCAGCAGTTTGGGGACAGGGCTCAATTCACCCCTCCACTTT. It specifies CASSLGTGLNSPLHF.